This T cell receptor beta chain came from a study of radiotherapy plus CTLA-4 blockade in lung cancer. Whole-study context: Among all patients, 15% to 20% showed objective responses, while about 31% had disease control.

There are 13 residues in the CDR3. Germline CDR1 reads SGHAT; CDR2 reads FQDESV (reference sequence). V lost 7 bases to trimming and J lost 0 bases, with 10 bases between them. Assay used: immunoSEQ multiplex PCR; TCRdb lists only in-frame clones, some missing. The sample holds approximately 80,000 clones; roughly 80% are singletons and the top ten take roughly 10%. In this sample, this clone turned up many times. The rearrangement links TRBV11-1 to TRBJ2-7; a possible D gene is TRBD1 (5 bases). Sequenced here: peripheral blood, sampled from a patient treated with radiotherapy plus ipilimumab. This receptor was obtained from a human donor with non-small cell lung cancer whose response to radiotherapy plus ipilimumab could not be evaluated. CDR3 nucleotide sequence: TGTGCCAGCACCTCGACAGTCTCCTACGAGCAGTACTTC. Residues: CASTSTVSYEQYF.